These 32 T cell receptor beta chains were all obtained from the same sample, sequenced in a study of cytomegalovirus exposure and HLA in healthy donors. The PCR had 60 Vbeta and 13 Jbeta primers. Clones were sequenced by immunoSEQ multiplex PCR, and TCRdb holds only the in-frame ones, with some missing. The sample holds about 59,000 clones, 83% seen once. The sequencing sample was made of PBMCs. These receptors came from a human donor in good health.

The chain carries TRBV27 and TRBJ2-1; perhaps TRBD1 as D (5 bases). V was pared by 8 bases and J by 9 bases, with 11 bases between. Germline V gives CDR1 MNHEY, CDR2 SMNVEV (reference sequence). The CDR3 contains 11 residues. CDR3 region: CASYRGREQFF. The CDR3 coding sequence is TGTGCCAGCTATAGGGGCCGTGAGCAGTTCTTC.

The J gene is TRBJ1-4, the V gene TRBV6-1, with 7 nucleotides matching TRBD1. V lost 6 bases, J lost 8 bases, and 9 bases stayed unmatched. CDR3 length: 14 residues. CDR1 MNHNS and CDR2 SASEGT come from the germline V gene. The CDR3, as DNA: TGTGCCAGCAGAGACAGGGCAATCAACGAAAAACTGTTTTTT. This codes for CASRDRAINEKLFF.

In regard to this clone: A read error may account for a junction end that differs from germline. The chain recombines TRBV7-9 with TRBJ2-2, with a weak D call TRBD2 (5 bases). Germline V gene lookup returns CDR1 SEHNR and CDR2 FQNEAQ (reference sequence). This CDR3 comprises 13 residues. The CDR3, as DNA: TGTTCCAGCAGCTCCCGGGGAACCGGGGAGCTGTTTTTT. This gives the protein CSSSSRGTGELFF.

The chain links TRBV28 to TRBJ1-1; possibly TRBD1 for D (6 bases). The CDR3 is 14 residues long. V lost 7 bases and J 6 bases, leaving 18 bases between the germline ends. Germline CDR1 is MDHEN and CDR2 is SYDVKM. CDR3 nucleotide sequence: TGTGCCAGCACTAACAGGGCACTAAACCCTGAAGCTTTCTTT. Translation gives CASTNRALNPEAFF.

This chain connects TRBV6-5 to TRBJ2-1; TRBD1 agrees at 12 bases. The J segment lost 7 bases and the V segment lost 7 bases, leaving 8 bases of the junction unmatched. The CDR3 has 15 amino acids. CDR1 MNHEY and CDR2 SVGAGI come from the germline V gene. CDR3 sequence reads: CASNFRDRGQNEQFF. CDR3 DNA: TGTGCCAGCAATTTCCGGGACAGGGGGCAAAATGAGCAGTTCTTC.

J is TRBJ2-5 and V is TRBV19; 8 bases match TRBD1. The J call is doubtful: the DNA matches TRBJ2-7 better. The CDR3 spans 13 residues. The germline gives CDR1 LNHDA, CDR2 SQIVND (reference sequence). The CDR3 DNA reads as TGTGCCAGTAGTATAACAGGGGGCTACGAGCAGTACTTC. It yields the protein CASSITGGYEQYF.

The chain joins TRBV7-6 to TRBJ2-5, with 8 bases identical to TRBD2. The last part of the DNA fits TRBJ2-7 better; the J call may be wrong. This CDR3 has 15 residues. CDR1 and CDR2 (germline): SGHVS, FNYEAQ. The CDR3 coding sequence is TGTGCCAGCAGCTTAGCGGGTAGCGGGACGTACGAGCAGTACTTC. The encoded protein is CASSLAGSGTYEQYF.

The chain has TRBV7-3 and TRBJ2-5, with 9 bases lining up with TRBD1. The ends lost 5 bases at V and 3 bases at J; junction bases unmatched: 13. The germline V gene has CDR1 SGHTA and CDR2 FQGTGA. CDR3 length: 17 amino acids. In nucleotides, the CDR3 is TGTGCCAGCAGCCCGGGACAGGGTCTAACCTCTGAAGAGACCCAGTACTTC. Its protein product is CASSPGQGLTSEETQYF.

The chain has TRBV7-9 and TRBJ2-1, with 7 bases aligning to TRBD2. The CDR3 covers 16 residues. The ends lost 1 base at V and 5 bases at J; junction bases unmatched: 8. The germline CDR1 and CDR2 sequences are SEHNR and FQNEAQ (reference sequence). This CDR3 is CASSLVLGDYNNEQFF. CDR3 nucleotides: TGTGCCAGCAGCTTAGTGTTAGGGGACTACAACAATGAGCAGTTCTTC.

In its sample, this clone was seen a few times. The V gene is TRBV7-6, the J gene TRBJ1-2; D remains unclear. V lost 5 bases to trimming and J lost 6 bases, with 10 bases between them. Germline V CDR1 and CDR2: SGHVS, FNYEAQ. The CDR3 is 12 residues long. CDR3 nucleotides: TGTGCCAGCAGCCCCAGAGGTCATGGCTACACCTTC. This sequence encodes CASSPRGHGYTF.

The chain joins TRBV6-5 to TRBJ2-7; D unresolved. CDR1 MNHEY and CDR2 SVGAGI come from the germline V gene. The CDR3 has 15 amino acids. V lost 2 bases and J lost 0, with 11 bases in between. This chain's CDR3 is CASSYSSAYSYEQYF. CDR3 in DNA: TGTGCCAGCAGTTACAGCAGCGCTTACTCCTACGAGCAGTACTTC.

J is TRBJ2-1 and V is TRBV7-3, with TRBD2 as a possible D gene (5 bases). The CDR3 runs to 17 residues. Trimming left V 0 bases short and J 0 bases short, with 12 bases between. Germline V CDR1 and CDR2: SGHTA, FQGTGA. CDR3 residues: CASSLTGSESSYNEQFF. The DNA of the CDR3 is TGTGCCAGCAGCTTAACCGGTAGCGAGAGCTCCTACAATGAGCAGTTCTTC.

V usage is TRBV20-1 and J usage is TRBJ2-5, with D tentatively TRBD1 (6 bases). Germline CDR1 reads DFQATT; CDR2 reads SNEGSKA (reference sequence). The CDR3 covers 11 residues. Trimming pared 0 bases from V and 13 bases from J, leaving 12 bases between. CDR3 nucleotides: TGCAGTGCTAGAGATCGGGGACAACTGTACTTC. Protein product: CSARDRGQLYF.

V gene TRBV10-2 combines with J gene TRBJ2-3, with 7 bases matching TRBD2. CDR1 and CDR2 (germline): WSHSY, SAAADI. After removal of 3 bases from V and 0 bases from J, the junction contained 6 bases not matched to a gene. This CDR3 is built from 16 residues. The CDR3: CASSDFPSGSTDTQYF. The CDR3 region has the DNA TGCGCCAGCAGTGATTTTCCTAGCGGTAGCACAGATACGCAGTATTTT.

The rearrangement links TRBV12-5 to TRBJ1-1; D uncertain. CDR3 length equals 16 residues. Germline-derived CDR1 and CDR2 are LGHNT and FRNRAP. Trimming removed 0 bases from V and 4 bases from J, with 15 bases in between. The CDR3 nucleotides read TGTGCTAGTGGTTTGGTACTTAGCCGCGCTCCCACTGAAGCTTTCTTT. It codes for CASGLVLSRAPTEAFF.

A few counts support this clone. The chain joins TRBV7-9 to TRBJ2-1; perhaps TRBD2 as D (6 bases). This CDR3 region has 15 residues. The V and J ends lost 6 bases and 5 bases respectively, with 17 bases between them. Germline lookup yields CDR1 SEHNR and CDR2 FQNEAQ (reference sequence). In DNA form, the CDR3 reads TGTGCCAGCAGGGGTGGGGCTAGCGACAACAATGAGCAGTTCTTC. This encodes CASRGGASDNNEQFF.

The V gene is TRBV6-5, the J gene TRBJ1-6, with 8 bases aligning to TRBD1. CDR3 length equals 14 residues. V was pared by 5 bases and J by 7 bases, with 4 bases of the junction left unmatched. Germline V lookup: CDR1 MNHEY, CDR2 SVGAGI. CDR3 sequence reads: CASSPGTGNSPLHF. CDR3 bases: TGTGCCAGCAGTCCCGGGACAGGAAATTCACCCCTCCACTTT.

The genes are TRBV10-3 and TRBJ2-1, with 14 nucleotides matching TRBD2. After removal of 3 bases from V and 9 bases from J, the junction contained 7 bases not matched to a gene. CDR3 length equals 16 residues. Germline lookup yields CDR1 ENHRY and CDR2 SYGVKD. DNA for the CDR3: TGTGCCATCAGTGAACCGACTAGCGGGAGGGCGGGTGAGCAGTTCTTC. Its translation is CAISEPTSGRAGEQFF.

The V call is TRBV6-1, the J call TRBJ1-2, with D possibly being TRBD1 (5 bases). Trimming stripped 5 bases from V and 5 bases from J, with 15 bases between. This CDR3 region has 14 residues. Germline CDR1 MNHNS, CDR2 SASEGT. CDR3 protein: CASSPQGPGYGYTF. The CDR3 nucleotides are TGTGCCAGCAGTCCCCAAGGCCCAGGGTATGGCTACACCTTC.

The CDR3 reads CASSLPLAMRGQETQYF. CDR3 bases: TGTGCCAGCAGCTTACCACTAGCCATGCGGGGCCAAGAGACCCAGTACTTC. This sequence joins TRBV7-2 and TRBJ2-5; maybe TRBD2 (6 bases). Germline values: CDR1 SGHTA, CDR2 FQGNSA. The CDR3 is made up of 17 amino acids. V was pared by 2 bases and J by 1 base, with 17 bases between.

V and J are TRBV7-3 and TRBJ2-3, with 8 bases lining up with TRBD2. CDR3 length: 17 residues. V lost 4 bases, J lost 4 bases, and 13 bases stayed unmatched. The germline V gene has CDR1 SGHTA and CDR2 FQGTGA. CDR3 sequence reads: CASSSQSGGGVADTQYF. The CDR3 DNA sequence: TGTGCCAGCAGCTCGCAATCCGGGGGGGGAGTAGCAGATACGCAGTATTTT.

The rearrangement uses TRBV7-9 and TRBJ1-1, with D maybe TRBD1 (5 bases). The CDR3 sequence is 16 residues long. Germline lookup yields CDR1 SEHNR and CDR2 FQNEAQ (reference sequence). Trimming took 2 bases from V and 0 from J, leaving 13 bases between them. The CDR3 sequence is CASSLYPQGLNTEAFF. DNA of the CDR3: TGTGCCAGCAGCTTATACCCCCAGGGTTTGAACACTGAAGCTTTCTTT.

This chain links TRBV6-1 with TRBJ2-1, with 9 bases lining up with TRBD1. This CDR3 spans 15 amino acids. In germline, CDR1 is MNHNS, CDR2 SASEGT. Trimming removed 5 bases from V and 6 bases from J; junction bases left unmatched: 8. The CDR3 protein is CASSLQGAGINEQFF. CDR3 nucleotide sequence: TGTGCCAGCAGTTTACAGGGGGCTGGAATCAATGAGCAGTTCTTC.

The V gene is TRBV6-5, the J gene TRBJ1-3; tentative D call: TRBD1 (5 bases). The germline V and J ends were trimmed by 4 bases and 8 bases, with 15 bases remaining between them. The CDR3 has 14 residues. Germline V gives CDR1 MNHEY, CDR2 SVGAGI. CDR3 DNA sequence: TGTGCCAGCAGTTGGGGCAGACCTTCGGACACCATATATTTT. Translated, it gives CASSWGRPSDTIYF.

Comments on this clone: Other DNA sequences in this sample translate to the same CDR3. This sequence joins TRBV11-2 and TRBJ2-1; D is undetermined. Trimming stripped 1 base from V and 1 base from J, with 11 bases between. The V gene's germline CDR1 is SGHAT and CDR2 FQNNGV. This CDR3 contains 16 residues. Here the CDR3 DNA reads TGTGCCAGCAGCTTAGGGGTAGAGAGGTCCTACAATGAGCAGTTCTTC. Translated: CASSLGVERSYNEQFF.

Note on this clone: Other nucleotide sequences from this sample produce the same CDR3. The CDR3 DNA reads as TGTGCCAGCAGCTTGGGGACAGGGGGCGCCGAGCAGTACTTC. This codes for CASSLGTGGAEQYF. The chain couples TRBV11-3 to TRBJ2-7, with TRBD1 matching 12 bases. Germline values: CDR1 SGHNT, CDR2 YENEEA. The CDR3 extends over 14 amino acids. The V gene end was trimmed by 3 bases and the J gene end by 6 bases; junction bases not matched to a gene: 3.

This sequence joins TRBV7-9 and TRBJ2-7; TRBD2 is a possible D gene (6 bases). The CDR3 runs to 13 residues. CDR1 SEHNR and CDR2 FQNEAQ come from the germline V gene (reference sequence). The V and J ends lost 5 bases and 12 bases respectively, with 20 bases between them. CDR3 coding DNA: TGTGCCAGCAGCGTATGGGGCGGCGGGGTGTGGTACTTC. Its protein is CASSVWGGGVWYF.

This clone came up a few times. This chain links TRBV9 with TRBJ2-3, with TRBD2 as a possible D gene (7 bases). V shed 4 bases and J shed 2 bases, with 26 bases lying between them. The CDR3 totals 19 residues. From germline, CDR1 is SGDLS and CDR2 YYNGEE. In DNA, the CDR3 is TGTGCCAGCAGCCCACCGGCAACGGGGGGCCGAGAATTCACAGATACGCAGTATTTT. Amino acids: CASSPPATGGREFTDTQYF. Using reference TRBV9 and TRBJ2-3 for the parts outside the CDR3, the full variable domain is DSGVTQTPKHLITATGQRVTLRCSPRSGDLSVYWYQQSLDQGLQFLIQYYNGEERAKGNILERFSAQQFPDLHSELNLSSLELGDSALYFCASSPPATGGREFTDTQYFGPGTRLTVL.

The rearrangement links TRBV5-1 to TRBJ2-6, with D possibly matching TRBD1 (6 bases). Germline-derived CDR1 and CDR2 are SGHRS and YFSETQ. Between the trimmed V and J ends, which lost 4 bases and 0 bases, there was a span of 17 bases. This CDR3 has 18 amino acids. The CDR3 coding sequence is TGCGCCAGCAGCCAAAGGGACAAGGAATTCTCTGGGGCCAACGTCCTGACTTTC. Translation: CASSQRDKEFSGANVLTF.

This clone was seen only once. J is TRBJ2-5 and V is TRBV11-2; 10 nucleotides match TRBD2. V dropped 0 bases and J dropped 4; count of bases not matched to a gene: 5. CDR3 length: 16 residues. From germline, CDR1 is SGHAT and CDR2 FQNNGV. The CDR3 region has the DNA TGTGCCAGCAGCTTAGAGCAGCGGGGGGGCACAGAGACCCAGTACTTC. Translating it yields CASSLEQRGGTETQYF.

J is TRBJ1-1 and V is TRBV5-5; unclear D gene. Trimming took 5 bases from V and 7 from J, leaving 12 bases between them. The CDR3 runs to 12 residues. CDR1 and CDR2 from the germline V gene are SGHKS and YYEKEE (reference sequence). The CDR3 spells CASSAVRGEAFF. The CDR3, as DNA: TGTGCCAGCAGTGCGGTCCGGGGTGAAGCTTTCTTT.

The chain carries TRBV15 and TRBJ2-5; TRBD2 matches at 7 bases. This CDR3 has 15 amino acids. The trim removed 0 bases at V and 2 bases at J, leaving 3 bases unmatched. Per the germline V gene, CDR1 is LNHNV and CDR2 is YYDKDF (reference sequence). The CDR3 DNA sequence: TGTGCCACCAGCAGAGATGTGGGGGGGCAAGAGACCCAGTACTTC. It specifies CATSRDVGGQETQYF.